The rows below give T cell receptor beta chains drawn from one sample of a study of OX40 agonist ivuxolimab in advanced cancers. Produced via immunoSEQ multiplex PCR; TCRdb's table is partial and in-frame only. The top ten hold 0.16% of the sample, which has around 100,000 clones, 75% to 90% seen once. Sequenced material: CD4+ or CD8+ T cells sorted from blood, taken in a trial of the OX40 agonist ivuxolimab. The receptors derive from an adult with an advanced solid tumor such as melanoma, head and neck, liver or kidney cancer. Both conserved end residues are part of each CDR3. Each record gives: clone size, J gene, D gene, V gene, CDR3 protein, CDR3 DNA. The D gene is left open where the match is weak. Clone size is not always given. Where it is, it says once, few, many or a class for expanded clones.

>-|TRBJ2-7|-|TRBV5-1
CASSLEQSSYEQYF
TGCGCCAGCAGCTTAGAACAGTCTTCCTACGAGCAGTACTTC
>-|TRBJ1-5|-|TRBV28
CASSSLQGGSNQPQHF
TGTGCCAGCAGTTCCCTCCAGGGTGGGAGCAATCAGCCCCAGCATTTT
>-|TRBJ1-1|TRBD1|TRBV9
CASSVVGTGVGGTEAFF
TGTGCCAGCAGCGTAGTCGGGACAGGTGTCGGTGGTACTGAAGCTTTCTTT
>-|TRBJ2-3|-|TRBV9
CASSVGGLTFSSTDTQYF
TGTGCCAGCAGCGTAGGAGGTTTGACTTTCTCTAGCACAGATACGCAGTATTTT
>-|TRBJ1-5|-|TRBV10-3
CAISADQIKPQHF
TGTGCCATCAGTGCTGACCAGATCAAACCCCAGCATTTT
>-|TRBJ1-3|-|TRBV6-5
CASSYSGGSEHTIYF
TGTGCCAGCAGTTACTCCGGAGGGTCGGAGCACACCATATATTTT
>-|TRBJ2-3|TRBD2|TRBV9
CASSVETSGGRLDTQYF
TGTGCCAGCAGCGTGGAGACTAGCGGGGGGAGGCTTGATACGCAGTATTTT
>-|TRBJ2-7|-|TRBV14
CASSQVREQYF
TGTGCCAGCAGCCAAGTTCGCGAGCAGTACTTC
>-|TRBJ2-4|-|TRBV13
CASSDVRGAKNIQYF
TGTGCCAGCAGCGATGTCCGGGGGGCCAAAAACATTCAGTACTTC
>-|TRBJ2-1|TRBD2|TRBV29-1
CSVEGGSVSYNEQFF
TGCAGCGTTGAAGGCGGGAGTGTCTCCTACAATGAGCAGTTCTTC
>-|TRBJ1-2|-|TRBV19
CASSVGLLANYGYTF
TGTGCCAGTAGTGTCGGACTTTTAGCTAACTATGGCTACACCTTC
>-|TRBJ1-6|-|TRBV30
CAWSASTILPSPLHF
TGTGCCTGGAGTGCCTCGACAATCCTGCCTTCACCCCTCCACTTT
>-|TRBJ1-1|TRBD1|TRBV5-1
CASSLEQGAWTEAFF
TGCGCCAGCAGCTTGGAACAGGGGGCTTGGACTGAAGCTTTCTTT
>-|TRBJ2-5|TRBD2|TRBV5-1
CASSSSGGAVRETQYF
TGCGCCAGCAGCTCTAGCGGGGGGGCGGTTCGGGAGACCCAGTACTTC
>-|TRBJ2-3|-|TRBV27
CASSLRPDTQYF
TGTGCCAGCAGTTTAAGGCCAGATACGCAGTATTTT
>-|TRBJ2-3|-|TRBV25-1
CASSDSGMDTQYF
TGTGCCAGCAGTGACTCCGGGATGGATACGCAGTATTTT
>-|TRBJ2-1|-|TRBV19
CASSLRGLNEQFF
TGTGCCAGTAGCCTCCGGGGATTGAATGAGCAGTTCTTC
>-|TRBJ2-2|TRBD1|TRBV7-2
CASSSGQGNTGELFF
TGTGCCAGCAGCTCGGGACAGGGGAACACCGGGGAGCTGTTTTTT
>-|TRBJ2-1|-|TRBV30
CAWSVPDRSQQFF
TGTGCCTGGAGTGTCCCCGACAGGTCCCAGCAGTTCTTC
>-|TRBJ1-3|-|TRBV7-6
CASSLSGTGNTIYF
TGTGCCAGCAGCTTGTCGGGGACTGGAAACACCATATATTTT
>-|TRBJ2-7|TRBD1|TRBV6-1
CASSEYGQGSEQYF
TGTGCCAGCAGTGAATATGGACAGGGATCCGAGCAGTACTTC
>-|TRBJ1-3|-|TRBV5-1
CASSLAGSAGNTIYF
TGCGCCAGCAGCTTGGCGGGAAGCGCTGGAAACACCATATATTTT
>-|TRBJ1-5|-|TRBV30
CAWSVGSSNQPQHF
TGTGCCTGGAGTGTAGGCTCCAGCAATCAGCCCCAGCATTTT
>-|TRBJ1-4|-|TRBV10-3
CAISGSMGTNEKLFF
TGTGCCATCAGTGGGAGTATGGGGACTAATGAAAAACTGTTTTTT
>-|TRBJ2-6|-|TRBV18
CASSSYGANVLTF
TGTGCCAGCTCATCCTATGGGGCCAACGTCCTGACTTTC
>-|TRBJ1-2|-|TRBV30
CAWSPSNYGYTF
TGTGCCTGGAGCCCGTCCAACTATGGCTACACCTTC
>-|TRBJ1-6|-|TRBV2
CASREYKGLKSSALHF
TGTGCCAGCAGAGAATACAAGGGTTTGAAATCATCGGCCCTCCACTTT
>-|TRBJ2-7|-|TRBV30
CALDLSYEQYF
TGTGCCCTGGACCTGTCCTACGAGCAGTACTTC
>-|TRBJ2-1|-|TRBV5-1
CASSLEWASSYNEQFF
TGCGCCAGCAGCTTGGAGTGGGCTAGCTCCTACAATGAGCAGTTCTTC
>-|TRBJ1-2|-|TRBV10-3
CAISEPQLGANYGYTF
TGTGCCATCAGTGAGCCCCAGCTGGGAGCTAACTATGGCTACACCTTC
>-|TRBJ2-7|-|TRBV6-5
CASSNRVAYEQYF
TGTGCCAGCAGTAACAGGGTAGCCTACGAGCAGTACTTC
>-|TRBJ2-1|TRBD2|TRBV9
CASSSRLAGGYNEQFF
TGTGCCAGCAGCTCCCGACTAGCGGGGGGATACAATGAGCAGTTCTTC
>-|TRBJ2-5|TRBD2|TRBV2
CASGRGQTQYF
TGTGCCAGCGGGAGGGGACAGACCCAGTACTTC
>-|TRBJ2-3|TRBD1|TRBV12-5
CASAIQGADTQYF
TGTGCTAGTGCGATACAGGGGGCGGATACGCAGTATTTT
>-|TRBJ1-1|-|TRBV10-3
CAISPGGYSEAFF
TGTGCCATCAGTCCGGGGGGTTATTCTGAAGCTTTCTTT
>once|TRBJ2-1|-|TRBV19
CASSMVPTSYNEQFF
TGTGCCAGTAGTATGGTGCCGACCTCCTACAATGAGCAGTTCTTC
>-|TRBJ1-1|-|TRBV9
CASSVGPGRTMNTEAFF
TGTGCCAGCAGCGTAGGGCCAGGGAGAACGATGAACACTGAAGCTTTCTTT